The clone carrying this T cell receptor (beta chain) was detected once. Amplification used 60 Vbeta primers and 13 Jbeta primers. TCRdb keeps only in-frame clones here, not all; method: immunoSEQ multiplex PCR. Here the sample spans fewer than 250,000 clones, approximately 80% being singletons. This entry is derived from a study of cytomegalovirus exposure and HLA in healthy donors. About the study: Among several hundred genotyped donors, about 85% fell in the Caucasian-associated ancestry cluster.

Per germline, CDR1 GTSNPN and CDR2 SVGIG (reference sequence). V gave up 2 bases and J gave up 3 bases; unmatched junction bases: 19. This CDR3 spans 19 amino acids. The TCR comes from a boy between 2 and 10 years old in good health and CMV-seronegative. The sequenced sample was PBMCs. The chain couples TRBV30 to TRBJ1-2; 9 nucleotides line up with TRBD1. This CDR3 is CAWSPPLGAGTGWDYGYTF. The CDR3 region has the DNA TGTGCCTGGAGTCCCCCTCTCGGGGCCGGGACAGGGTGGGACTATGGCTACACCTTC.